The 27 T cell receptor beta chains below come from one sample, sequenced in a study of monozygotic twins with inflammatory bowel disease. TCRdb derives one entry per CDR3 protein from the 5' RACE reads, leaving out DNA. This sample contains approximately 400,000 distinct CDR3 sequences. Sequencing was carried out using blood. The receptors were sampled from a human donor with ulcerative colitis or Crohn's disease, or a healthy co-twin of an affected twin (not recorded which).

The chain joins TRBV11-2 to TRBJ1-4; as DNA is missing, the TRBD1 call by TCRdb cannot be tested. This CDR3 comprises 16 residues. From germline, CDR1 is SGHAT and CDR2 FQNNGV. This chain's CDR3 is CASSLRTGGPNEKLFF.

V is TRBV18 and J is TRBJ2-1; TCRdb gives TRBD1 as the D gene, but with no DNA this cannot be confirmed. Germline lookup yields CDR1 KGHSH and CDR2 LQKENI. This CDR3 spans 14 amino acids. The CDR3 loop reads CASSPVVAPNEQFF.

The genes are TRBV6-5 and TRBJ1-2; TCRdb lists TRBD1, though no DNA is available to test this call. The CDR3 contains 15 residues. Germline values: CDR1 MNHEY, CDR2 SVGAGI. The CDR3 reads CASSNRDRGHYGYTF.

The CDR3 protein is CAWSVGQNDGELFF. The V gene is TRBV30, the J gene TRBJ2-2; lacking DNA, the TRBD1 call made by TCRdb goes unchecked. This CDR3 comprises 14 residues. Germline CDR1 reads GTSNPN; CDR2 reads SVGIG (reference sequence).

The genes are TRBV6-2 or TRBV6-3 and TRBJ2-7; checking the TCRdb D call of TRBD1 is not possible without DNA. Germline V gene sequence: CDR1 MNHEY, CDR2 SVGEGT. The CDR3 loop spans 14 amino acids. The CDR3 loop is CASTGSGTTYEQYF.

V usage is TRBV2 and J usage is TRBJ2-1; the D call of TRBD2 rests on TCRdb alone, since no DNA is present to check it. This CDR3 has 15 amino acids. Germline CDR1 SNHLY, CDR2 FYNNEI. The CDR3 sequence is CASSDAGLGLNEQFF. The full variable domain, its missing parts supplied by reference TRBV2 and TRBJ2-1, is EPEVTQTPSHQVTQMGQEVILRCVPISNHLYFYWYRQILGQKVEFLVSFYNNEISEKSEIFDDQFSVERPDGSNFTLKIRSTKLEDSAMYFCASSDAGLGLNEQFFGPGTRLTVL.

The V gene is TRBV13, the J gene TRBJ2-1; TCRdb's D gene call, TRBD1, goes unchecked for lack of DNA. CDR3 length: 17 amino acids. Germline values: CDR1 PRHDT, CDR2 FYEKMQ (reference sequence). The CDR3: CASSVKAPGQGNNEQFF.

The genes are TRBV5-6 and TRBJ1-1; the TCRdb call, TRBD1, lacks DNA for checking. There are 18 residues in the CDR3. Germline CDR1 reads SGHDT; CDR2 reads YYEEEE. The CDR3 protein is CASSPRGGTGGGGTEAFF.

J is TRBJ2-7 and V is TRBV6-2 or TRBV6-3; the D call of TRBD2 rests on TCRdb alone, since no DNA is present to check it. This CDR3 is 16 amino acids long. CDR1 MNHEY and CDR2 SVGEGT come from the germline V gene. CDR3 protein: CASRPTLAASSYEQYF.

The V call is TRBV28, the J call TRBJ2-2; with no DNA, the TCRdb D assignment of TRBD1 cannot be verified. The CDR3 runs 16 residues. The germline V gene encodes CDR1 MDHEN and CDR2 SYDVKM. The CDR3 reads CASRGGSTGTTGELFF.

The J gene is TRBJ1-6, the V gene TRBV18. The CDR3 spans 15 residues. The germline V gene has CDR1 KGHSH and CDR2 LQKENI. This CDR3 is CASSPHREFNSPLHF.

The rearrangement links TRBV6-2 or TRBV6-3 to TRBJ2-5; checking the TCRdb D call of TRBD1 is not possible without DNA. CDR3 size: 14 residues. Germline CDR1 reads MNHEY; CDR2 reads SVGEGT. CDR3 protein: CASSRDRGLKTQYF.

The genes are TRBV19 and TRBJ1-3. Germline CDR1 reads LNHDA; CDR2 reads SQIVND (reference sequence). This CDR3 region has 14 residues. This chain's CDR3 is CASSWSASGNTIYF.

V and J are TRBV29-1 and TRBJ2-2. Germline CDR1 and CDR2: SQVTM and ANQGSEA. The CDR3 is 15 residues long. The CDR3 protein is CSVRERTANTGELFF.

The V gene is TRBV11-1, the J gene TRBJ2-6; TCRdb's assignment of TRBD1 cannot be checked, as there is no DNA. Germline V lookup: CDR1 SGHAT, CDR2 FQDESV (reference sequence). This CDR3 comprises 18 residues. CDR3 sequence reads: CASSLSGVPWEGANVLTF.

The chain recombines TRBV12-3 or TRBV12-4 with TRBJ1-1. The length of the CDR3 is 13 residues. The CDR3 sequence is CASSLKTPTEAFF.

The chain links TRBV18 to TRBJ1-4. Germline V lookup: CDR1 KGHSH, CDR2 LQKENI. This CDR3 contains 14 residues. The CDR3: CASSQLRTNEKLFF.

The gene calls are TRBV5-1 and TRBJ1-2; TCRdb's D call of TRBD1 is untestable without DNA. CDR1 and CDR2 (germline): SGHRS, YFSETQ. The CDR3 runs 13 residues. The CDR3 protein is CASRPQGNYGYTF.

The V gene is TRBV3-1, the J gene TRBJ1-5; TCRdb calls TRBD1, which cannot be checked without DNA. The CDR3 is 14 residues long. Germline lookup yields CDR1 LGHDT and CDR2 YNNKEL (reference sequence). CDR3 residues: CASSQPGQLQPQHF.

The J gene is TRBJ1-1, the V gene TRBV5-1. The CDR3 spans 15 residues. Germline assignment: CDR1 SGHRS and CDR2 YFSETQ. CDR3 amino acids: CASSLDRVMNTEAFF.

The V and J genes are TRBV15 and TRBJ2-1. This CDR3 is 16 amino acids long. Per germline, CDR1 LNHNV and CDR2 YYDKDF (reference sequence). CDR3 protein: CATSRDLGSSYNEQFF.

This chain links TRBV14 with TRBJ2-7. CDR3 length: 14 residues. Per germline, CDR1 SGHDN and CDR2 FVKESK. CDR3 sequence reads: CASSQVNSRYEQYF.

This rearrangement joins TRBV10-3 to TRBJ2-1; TCRdb lists TRBD1, though no DNA is available to test this call. The V gene's germline CDR1 is ENHRY and CDR2 SYGVKD. The CDR3 totals 15 residues. The CDR3 spells CAISEGEDRYNEQFF.

V is TRBV5-1 and J is TRBJ2-3; the TRBD2 assignment by TCRdb is unverifiable without DNA. This CDR3 contains 14 residues. Germline V CDR1 and CDR2: SGHRS, YFSETQ. This chain's CDR3 is CASSSGTRADTQYF.

The chain joins TRBV11-2 to TRBJ2-3; lacking DNA, the TRBD2 call made by TCRdb goes unchecked. Looked up from germline, CDR1 is SGHAT and CDR2 is FQNNGV. The CDR3 covers 16 residues. The chain's CDR3 is CASSLVGSLGGDTQYF.

V is TRBV6-5 and J is TRBJ1-5. Per germline, CDR1 MNHEY and CDR2 SVGAGI. The CDR3 runs 17 residues. The CDR3 loop reads CASSYSSPRNSNQPQHF.

The chain combines TRBV9 with TRBJ1-4; TCRdb lists TRBD1, though no DNA is available to test this call. The CDR3 runs 17 residues. From germline, CDR1 is SGDLS and CDR2 YYNGEE. The CDR3 protein is CASSVGQGIGGSEKLFF.